A single sample gave rise to the 15 T cell receptor beta chains below, sequenced in a study of tumor and adjacent non-tumor tissue in lung cancer. A modified ARM-PCR protocol with three rounds of nested PCR amplified TCRbeta. TCRdb reprocessed the multiplex PCR reads via MiXCR and lists one record per CDR3 protein. The data show about 86,000 distinct CDR3 sequences, roughly three quarters seen once. This sample's RNA came from whole unsorted tissue. Distant lung tissue was collected more than 3 cm away from the tumor edge. The material sequenced was distant non-tumor lung tissue. The source of these receptors is a woman between 45 and 60 years old with non-small cell lung cancer.

The sample holds a few counts of this clonotype. The V and J genes are TRBV19 and TRBJ1-5, with D uncertain. The assigned J gene may be wrong: the sequence end matches TRBJ2-3 better. The germline V gene has CDR1 LNHDA and CDR2 SQIVND (reference sequence). The CDR3 is 13 residues long. CDR3 protein: CASSLEFNQPQYF. The CDR3 region has the DNA TGTGCCAGTAGCCTAGAATTTAATCAGCCCCAGTATTTT.

On this clonotype itself: A much larger clone sits a single nucleotide away, making a read error possible. The CDR3 DNA reads as TGCGCCAGCAGCGCCGGACAGATATCCTACAATGAGCAGCTCTTC. As protein: CASSAGQISYNEQLF. The V and J genes are TRBV5-1 and TRBJ2-1; TRBD1 is a possible D gene (6 bases). This CDR3 comprises 15 residues. Germline V gives CDR1 SGHRS, CDR2 YFSETQ.

This clonotype was detected only a few times. A much more abundant neighbour one base away suggests this may be a read error. This sequence joins TRBV28 and TRBJ2-2; 9 bases line up with TRBD2. The CDR3 runs to 15 residues. The germline CDR1 and CDR2 sequences are MDHEN and SYDVKM. The CDR3 nucleotides read TGTGCCAGCAGATTATTAGCGGGAGTCACCGGGGAGCTGTTTTTT. Translation gives CASRLLAGVTGELFF.

The chain carries TRBV28 and TRBJ2-1, with D perhaps matching TRBD2 (5 bases). CDR1 and CDR2 from the germline V gene are MDHEN and SYDVKM. V lost 5 bases, J lost 6 bases, and 17 bases lay in between. There are 15 residues in the CDR3. CDR3 bases: TGTGCCAGCAGTACCCTCAGCGGAATCTCCAATGAGCAGTTCTTC. Amino acid sequence: CASSTLSGISNEQFF.

A word on this clonotype: In this CDR3 the conserved last residue, phenylalanine or tryptophan, is missing, so a read error is likely. V and J are TRBV6-6 and TRBJ1-2; D gene uncertain. Germline V gene data show CDR1 as MNHNY and CDR2 as SVGAGI (reference sequence). The V and J ends lost 9 bases and 4 bases respectively, with 12 bases between them. CDR3 length: 12 residues. The CDR3 DNA reads as TGTGCCAGTACCCCCCATCCCTATGGCTACACCATC. This encodes CASTPHPYGYTI.

About this clonotype: No DNA is shown, since the ends of the CDR3 on it are uncertain; the CDR3 is the one TCRdb lists. This chain uses TRBV6-1 with TRBJ2-2; the DNA was not compared with TRBD2, the D call given in the table. Germline CDR1 and CDR2: MNHNS and SASEGT. Ends included, the CDR3 has 15 residues. The CDR3 sequence is CVSNRGVGTPGSCFF.

This clonotype was seen more than once but under ten times. This may arise from a read error, as a much more abundant clone is one base away. The gene calls are TRBV20-1 and TRBJ2-3; 10 bases map to TRBD2. The CDR3 has 14 residues. CDR1 DFQATT and CDR2 SNEGSKA come from the germline V gene (reference sequence). The CDR3 bases are TGCAGTGCCAGACTAGCGGGTAGTACAGTTACGCAGTATTTT. Its translation is CSARLAGSTVTQYF.

Details on this clonotype: A much larger clone lies one base from this, so it may be a read error. This chain uses TRBV5-1 with TRBJ2-7; 7 bases are shared with TRBD1. CDR3 length equals 14 residues. Germline V gene lookup returns CDR1 SGHRS and CDR2 YFSETQ. V lost 0 bases, J lost 3 bases, and 3 bases stayed unmatched. The CDR3 DNA is TGCGCCAGCAGCTTGGGGGGACAGTTCTACGAGCAGTACTTC. It encodes CASSLGGQFYEQYF.

The table lists this clonotype with a count of one. Mismatch with germline at one junction end may stem from a read error. CDR3 sequence: CASSLRQAGANVVTF. CDR3 nucleotides: TGTGCCAGCAGTCTACGGCAGGCTGGGGCCAACGTCGTGACTTTC. The chain employs TRBV12-3 or TRBV12-4 and TRBJ2-6; a weak D match, TRBD1 (5 bases). The CDR3 is 15 amino acids.

Notes on this clonotype: Likely a read error: the CDR3 ends without its conserved phenylalanine or tryptophan. The J gene is TRBJ2-1, the V gene TRBV4-1, with 7 bases fitting TRBD2. V gave up 0 bases and J gave up 4 bases; unmatched junction bases: 12. Looked up from germline, CDR1 is MGHRA and CDR2 is YSYEKL. The CDR3 loop spans 18 amino acids. DNA for the CDR3: TGCGCCAGCAGCCAAGAAGGCCGTGGGGGGGAAGGATACAATGAGCAGTTCCTC. Protein: CASSQEGRGGEGYNEQFL.

The rearrangement uses TRBV2 and TRBJ1-2, with D perhaps TRBD1 (6 bases). Trimming removed 2 bases at V and 4 bases at J, with 11 bases between. The germline V gene has CDR1 SNHLY and CDR2 FYNNEI. The CDR3 has 14 residues. CDR3 residues: CASSEWTDTYGYTF. CDR3 DNA: TGTGCCAGCAGTGAATGGACAGATACCTATGGCTACACCTTC.

This clonotype has a handful of counts. The junction departs from germline at one end; a sequencing error may be responsible. J is TRBJ2-7 and V is TRBV30, with D perhaps matching TRBD1 (6 bases). This CDR3 has 15 amino acids. The germline V gene has CDR1 GTSNPN and CDR2 SVGIG (reference sequence). The CDR3 sequence is CTWSKIGTGRNEQYF. In DNA form, the CDR3 reads TGTACCTGGAGTAAGATAGGAACAGGGCGGAACGAGCAGTATTTC.

In the case of this clonotype: The junction shows a germline mismatch at one end, possibly a read error. The rearrangement links TRBV12-3 or TRBV12-4 to TRBJ1-2; 7 bases agree with TRBD1. The CDR3 contains 13 residues. The CDR3 bases are TGTACCAGCAGTCAGAACAGGGGATATGGCTACACCTTC. Translation: CTSSQNRGYGYTF.

On this clonotype: Sequence at one end of the junction differs from germline and may be a read error. V gene TRBV10-3 combines with J gene TRBJ2-7; 8 bases align to TRBD1. This CDR3 region has 14 residues. Germline assignment: CDR1 ENHRY and CDR2 SYGVKD. The DNA for the CDR3 is TGTGTCATCAGTTCTGGGACAGGAATCTACGAGCAGTACTTC. This codes for CVISSGTGIYEQYF.

V gene TRBV6-5 combines with J gene TRBJ1-3; D is unresolved. Trimming shortened V by 7 bases and J by 2 bases, and 12 bases separated the two germline ends. CDR1 MNHEY and CDR2 SVGAGI come from the germline V gene. This CDR3 has 14 amino acids. The CDR3, as DNA: TGTGCCAGCAAGGTCAAAGTCACTGGAAACACCATATATTTT. Protein sequence: CASKVKVTGNTIYF.